The clone carrying this TCR beta chain was counted at least ten times. Its target is unknown. The CDR3 sequence is 17 residues long. Germline CDR1 LGHNA, CDR2 YNFKEQ. V was clipped by 1 base and J by 3 bases, with 15 bases between them. The sample comes from a study of T-cell reconstitution after alpha-beta-depleted transplantation in children. General study findings and limits: Several hundred expanded graft clones reportedly supplied alpha-beta T cells about two months after transplant.

The TCRbeta library was prepared with unique molecular identifiers. TCRdb called the PCR reads again in MiXCR, with one record for every CDR3 protein. The profile shows 330,000 or so distinct CDR3 sequences, around a tenth of them singletons. The source material was PBMCs, sampled before TCRalphabeta/CD19-depleted stem cell transplant. The sequence came from a boy younger than two with acute myeloid leukemia, due to receive a stem cell transplant. The chain uses TRBV4-2 and TRBJ2-2, with a possible D match to TRBD2 (6 bases). The CDR3 reads CASSQVTRVADTGELFF. Written as DNA, the CDR3 is TGTGCCAGCAGCCAAGTCACCCGAGTAGCGGACACCGGGGAGCTGTTTTTT.